This TCR beta chain was identified during a study of OX40 agonist ivuxolimab in advanced cancers. Study-wide background: Mean age about 60 years, range about 20 to 90; 82.7% male. Past anti-PD-1, anti-PD-L1 or anti-CTLA-4 therapy was accepted, and approximately 40% had received some.

Measured with immunoSEQ multiplex PCR; TCRdb has only the in-frame clones, and not every one. This sample has about 57,000 clones; 80% to 95% occur once, and the top ten carry over 20%. Losses at the gene ends were 4 bases for V and 5 bases for J; bases not matched to a gene: 19. The CDR3 extends over 19 amino acids. CDR1 and CDR2 (germline): MNHNS, SASEGT. This chain joins TRBV6-1 and TRBJ2-3; 9 bases align to TRBD2. This sequence was found in an adult with an advanced solid tumor such as melanoma, head and neck, liver or kidney cancer. The sample in question was CD4+ or CD8+ T cells sorted from blood, obtained in a trial of the OX40 agonist ivuxolimab. The CDR3 loop is CASSAFPLAGSPGEDTQYF. CDR3 DNA sequence: TGTGCCAGCAGTGCCTTCCCTCTAGCGGGATCTCCGGGGGAAGATACGCAGTATTTT.